The 31 T cell receptor beta chains below all came from one sample that was sequenced in a study of T cells in Graves' hyperthyroidism and ophthalmopathy. From RNA transcripts, TCR beta CDR3 regions were amplified. The HTBI primer set drove a first-round RT-PCR of the TCR CDR3. TCRdb re-called the multiplex PCR reads with MiXCR, one entry per CDR3 protein. The sample has 560,000 or so distinct CDR3 sequences, more than 45% seen once; the top ten hold 8.2%. The sample was peripheral blood or thyroid tissue (not recorded which). The receptors come from a young woman with Graves' hyperthyroidism.

In its sample, this clonotype was seen many times. The chain combines TRBV29-1 with TRBJ1-4; D is unclear. Germline V gene sequence: CDR1 SQVTM, CDR2 ANQGSEA. The CDR3 spans 12 residues. Trimming cost V 7 bases and J 7 bases, with 13 bases left between them. CDR3 sequence: CSAVIRPEKLFF. The DNA of the CDR3 is TGCAGCGCCGTGATAAGGCCTGAAAAACTGTTTTTT.

The V and J genes are TRBV2 and TRBJ2-2, with 11 bases identical to TRBD2. The CDR3 contains 14 residues. Germline trimming cut 9 bases from V and 7 bases from J; bases unmatched to any gene: 7. The germline gives CDR1 SNHLY, CDR2 FYNNEI. The CDR3 loop reads CASRLAGGVGELFF. CDR3 nucleotides: TGTGCCAGTCGTCTAGCGGGAGGAGTCGGGGAGCTGTTTTTT.

Notes on this clonotype: A much larger clone sits a single nucleotide away, making a read error possible. The J gene is TRBJ1-5, the V gene TRBV2; 7 bases line up with TRBD1. This CDR3 spans 15 amino acids. Germline assignment: CDR1 SNHLY and CDR2 FYNNEI. V lost 6 bases to trimming and J lost 7 bases; unmatched junction nucleotides: 12. In DNA form, the CDR3 reads TGTGCCAGCAGAGGGACAGTTCTGTCTGGGCAGCCCCAGCATTTT. It codes for CASRGTVLSGQPQHF. Looking up the rest from reference TRBV2 and TRBJ1-5 gives the full variable domain: EPEVTQTPSHQVTQMGQEVILRCVPISNHLYFYWYRQILGQKVEFLVSFYNNEISEKSEIFDDQFSVERPDGSNFTLKIRSTKLEDSAMYFCASRGTVLSGQPQHFGDGTRLSIL.

This clonotype occurred many times. A read error may produce the germline difference seen at one junction end. This chain uses TRBV7-7 with TRBJ1-4; D ambiguous. Looked up from germline, CDR1 is SSHAT and CDR2 is FNYEAQ (reference sequence). The CDR3 contains 13 residues. CDR3 sequence (DNA): TGTGCTAGCAGCTTAAAACCTAATGAAAAACTGTTTTTT. Amino acid sequence: CASSLKPNEKLFF.

This clonotype was detected ten times or more. The rearrangement links TRBV19 to TRBJ2-6, with 7 bases lining up with TRBD1. The trim removed 4 bases at V and 0 bases at J, leaving 9 bases unmatched. Germline V gene data show CDR1 as LNHDA and CDR2 as SQIVND (reference sequence). This CDR3 comprises 18 residues. The DNA of the CDR3 is TGTGCCAGTAGTACATACGGACAGGCGTCCTCTGGGGCCAACGTCCTGACTTTC. Residues: CASSTYGQASSGANVLTF.

This clonotype was counted at least ten times. The rearrangement joins TRBV15 to TRBJ1-6, with D unresolved. V shed 1 base and J shed 10 bases, with 17 bases lying between them. Germline CDR1 LNHNV, CDR2 YYDKDF (reference sequence). This CDR3 comprises 16 residues. The CDR3 DNA is TGTGCCACCAGCAGAGGTGGTGAGCCCTATCGGTCACCCCTCCACTTT. Translating it yields CATSRGGEPYRSPLHF. Full variable domain (outside the CDR3, taken from reference TRBV15 and TRBJ1-6): DAMVIQNPRYQVTQFGKPVTLSCSQTLNHNVMYWYQQKSSQAPKLLFHYYDKDFNNEADTPDNFQSRRPNTSFCFLDIRSPGLGDTAMYLCATSRGGEPYRSPLHFGNGTRLTVT.

The chain employs TRBV5-1 and TRBJ1-4; the D is unclear. Trimming removed 4 bases from V and 4 bases from J, with 8 bases in between. Germline lookup yields CDR1 SGHRS and CDR2 YFSETQ. The CDR3 contains 13 residues. For the CDR3, the DNA is TGCGCCAGCAGCCCGGACCTTAATGAAAAACTGTTTTTT. It encodes CASSPDLNEKLFF.

In regard to this clonotype: A much larger clone lies one base from this, so it may be a read error. V usage is TRBV29-1 and J usage is TRBJ1-2, with D unresolved. Germline V gene data show CDR1 as SQVTM and CDR2 as ANQGSEA. CDR3 length: 12 residues. Trimming took 4 bases from V and 1 from J, leaving 7 bases between them. CDR3 coding DNA: TGCAGCGTTGCACACCTTAACTATGGCTACACCTTC. Translation: CSVAHLNYGYTF.

The chain employs TRBV7-9 and TRBJ1-6, with a possible D match to TRBD1 (5 bases). Germline V lookup: CDR1 SEHNR, CDR2 FQNEAQ (reference sequence). The CDR3 contains 13 residues. Trimming took 8 bases from V and 7 from J, leaving 12 bases between them. The CDR3 is CASRSGGNSPLHF. Here the CDR3 DNA reads TGTGCCAGCCGCTCCGGGGGGAATTCACCCCTCCACTTT.

This chain joins TRBV19 and TRBJ1-3; no definite D call. The CDR3 is made up of 14 amino acids. Trimming shortened V by 3 bases and J by 4 bases, and 10 bases separated the two germline ends. Germline V gene sequence: CDR1 LNHDA, CDR2 SQIVND (reference sequence). The CDR3 DNA is TGTGCCAGTAGTATCTTGGAGACGGGAAACACCATATATTTT. Encoded protein: CASSILETGNTIYF.

The V and J genes are TRBV6-5 and TRBJ2-5, with D possibly called TRBD1 or TRBD2 (5 bases each). Germline V gives CDR1 MNHEY, CDR2 SVGAGI. V was shortened by 2 bases and J by 10 bases, with 17 bases between the two germline ends. This CDR3 is built from 14 residues. The CDR3 spells CASSYIPGPEVQYF. The CDR3 region has the DNA TGTGCCAGCAGTTACATTCCGGGGCCCGAGGTCCAGTACTTC.

This clonotype was seen ten or more times. The CDR3 coding sequence is TGTGCCAGCAGCCAGGGACAGGGAGGTAGTTCACCCCTCCACTTT. Encoded protein: CASSQGQGGSSPLHF. The V and J genes are TRBV7-9 and TRBJ1-6; 9 nucleotides align to TRBD1. V shed 5 bases, J shed 9 bases, and the junction held 8 bases outside the gene matches. This CDR3 region has 15 residues. CDR1 SEHNR and CDR2 FQNEAQ come from the germline V gene (reference sequence).

This clonotype was picked up many times. The rearrangement links TRBV20-1 to TRBJ2-5; D uncertain. CDR3 size: 14 residues. Trimming shortened V by 5 bases and J by 5 bases, and 18 bases separated the two germline ends. The V gene's germline CDR1 is DFQATT and CDR2 SNEGSKA (reference sequence). CDR3 in DNA: TGCAGTGCTCAACCGGGCCACCTGTCGGAGACCCAGTACTTC. Protein product: CSAQPGHLSETQYF.

The chain combines TRBV2 with TRBJ2-5; 7 bases align to TRBD2. The J call is uncertain, as TRBJ2-1 better fits the DNA end. The CDR3 spans 13 residues. Germline V gene lookup returns CDR1 SNHLY and CDR2 FYNNEI. The DNA of the CDR3 is TGTGCCAGCAGTGATCTAGCGGACAATGAGCAGTTCTTC. Residues: CASSDLADNEQFF.

This clonotype was detected ten times or more. The J gene is TRBJ1-2, the V gene TRBV19; weak D call: TRBD1 (6 bases). CDR1 and CDR2 from the germline V gene are LNHDA and SQIVND (reference sequence). The germline V and J ends were trimmed by 4 bases and 5 bases, with 14 bases remaining between them. The CDR3 has 14 residues. The CDR3 loop is CASSTGGGAYGYTF. The CDR3 DNA is TGTGCCAGTAGTACCGGTGGGGGGGCGTATGGCTACACCTTC.

The chain combines TRBV30 with TRBJ2-7, with a weak D call TRBD1 (6 bases). This CDR3 has 12 residues. CDR1 is GTSNPN and CDR2 is SVGIG in the germline V gene (reference sequence). The ends were cut back, 6 bases at V and 9 bases at J, with 18 bases in the middle. This chain's CDR3 is CACEGHQGPQYF. The CDR3 DNA follows: TGTGCCTGCGAGGGACACCAAGGTCCGCAGTACTTC.

A remark on this clonotype: Relative to the germline gene, one junction end is altered; a read error may explain this. The CDR3 protein is CASSDLAGSRRDGYTF. In nucleotides, the CDR3 is TGTGCCAGCAGTGATTTAGCGGGCTCTCGAAGGGATGGCTACACCTTC. V gene TRBV24-1 combines with J gene TRBJ1-2, with D hard to call. This CDR3 region has 16 residues. Germline loops: CDR1 KGHDR, CDR2 SFDVKD.

This clonotype was counted ten times or more. The rearrangement links TRBV12-3 or TRBV12-4 to TRBJ1-4, with a weak D call TRBD1 (5 bases). Trimming removed 5 bases from V and 8 bases from J, with 15 bases in between. This CDR3 comprises 14 residues. The CDR3: CASSPYQGVEKLFF. In DNA, the CDR3 is TGTGCCAGCAGTCCCTACCAGGGAGTGGAAAAACTGTTTTTT.

The V gene is TRBV2, the J gene TRBJ2-7; possibly TRBD2 for D (6 bases). CDR3 size: 14 residues. From germline, CDR1 is SNHLY and CDR2 FYNNEI. V lost 8 bases, J lost 7 bases, and 21 bases lay in between. CDR3: CASFEEAGLGEQYF. DNA of the CDR3: TGTGCCAGCTTCGAGGAGGCGGGGTTGGGTGAGCAGTACTTC.

The chain recombines TRBV5-1 with TRBJ2-7, with 11 bases matching TRBD1. This CDR3 spans 16 amino acids. The germline gives CDR1 SGHRS, CDR2 YFSETQ. V shed 4 bases and J 0 bases; nucleotides not matched to a gene: 6. CDR3 amino acids: CASSIGQGAFSYEQYF. Here the CDR3 DNA reads TGCGCCAGCAGCATAGGACAGGGGGCCTTCTCCTACGAGCAGTACTTC.

This clonotype has just a few counts. The V call is TRBV7-9, the J call TRBJ2-5, with D possibly being TRBD1 or TRBD2 (6 bases each). The CDR3 runs 15 residues. Germline CDR1 reads SEHNR; CDR2 reads FQNEAQ (reference sequence). V shed 6 bases and J shed 4 bases, with 18 bases lying between them. For the CDR3, the DNA is TGTGCCAGCAGTTCAGGGGAGGCTGGGAGAGAGACCCAGTACTTC. It codes for CASSSGEAGRETQYF.

The chain combines TRBV10-3 with TRBJ1-5, with a tentative D call TRBD1 (5 bases). The CDR3 totals 17 residues. Germline assignment: CDR1 ENHRY and CDR2 SYGVKD. V was trimmed by 6 bases and J by 0 bases, leaving 18 bases between them. The CDR3 DNA follows: TGTGCCATCAGGGACCTGACAGTACTCAATAGCAATCAGCCCCAGCATTTT. Protein product: CAIRDLTVLNSNQPQHF.

The rearrangement joins TRBV19 to TRBJ1-2, with 7 bases aligning to TRBD1. CDR1 and CDR2 (germline): LNHDA, SQIVND (reference sequence). This CDR3 is built from 14 residues. V lost 8 bases to trimming and J lost 4 bases; unmatched junction nucleotides: 10. CDR3 sequence: CASVPGQSIYGYTF. The CDR3 coding sequence is TGTGCCAGTGTGCCGGGACAGAGTATCTATGGCTACACCTTC.

This clonotype was counted ten times or more. The CDR3 here is CASREWEGPYEQYF. Here the CDR3 DNA reads TGTGCCAGCCGGGAGTGGGAGGGGCCCTACGAGCAGTACTTC. The V call is TRBV2, the J call TRBJ2-7; TRBD2 matches 7 bases. The CDR3 covers 14 residues. The V and J ends lost 8 bases and 2 bases, in that order; junction bases with no gene match: 9. CDR1 is SNHLY, CDR2 FYNNEI, per germline.

This rearrangement joins TRBV20-1 to TRBJ1-4; 8 bases fit TRBD1. V gave up 6 bases and J gave up 8 bases; unmatched junction bases: 8. This CDR3 spans 13 amino acids. CDR1 is DFQATT, CDR2 SNEGSKA, per germline (reference sequence). The DNA for the CDR3 is TGCAGTGCCCCGGACAGGGCAGGGGAAAAACTGTTTTTT. Its translation: CSAPDRAGEKLFF.

This clonotype occurred many times. J is TRBJ1-6 and V is TRBV2; TRBD1 matches 7 bases. This CDR3 is built from 13 residues. J was trimmed by 11 bases and V by 6 bases; bases with no gene match: 7. CDR1 is SNHLY and CDR2 is FYNNEI in the germline V gene. The CDR3 region has the DNA TGTGCCAGCAGGGGACAGTTCGGGACACCCCTCCACTTT. Translating gives CASRGQFGTPLHF.

On this clonotype itself: Germline and junction disagree at one end, which may indicate a read error. This chain links TRBV10-3 with TRBJ1-1; D gene uncertain. Germline values: CDR1 ENHRY, CDR2 SYGVKD. The CDR3 loop spans 16 amino acids. The DNA of the CDR3 is TGTGCCATCAGTGAGCTCCCAGGAGCAACAAACACTGAAACTTTCTTT. Translating gives CAISELPGATNTETFF.

In its sample, this clonotype was seen once. The V and J genes are TRBV6-6 and TRBJ2-3, with 7 bases lining up with TRBD1. This CDR3 has 12 residues. V shed 5 bases and J 9 bases; nucleotides not matched to a gene: 5. CDR1 and CDR2 (germline): MNHNY, SVGAGI (reference sequence). CDR3 nucleotide sequence: TGTGCCAGCAGTAGGGACAGTCTGACGCAGTATTTT. Its translation: CASSRDSLTQYF.

This clonotype was picked up one time. One end of the junction does not line up with germline, which may come from a read error. The V and J genes are TRBV10-1 and TRBJ2-2; D gene unclear. The germline V gene encodes CDR1 WNHNN and CDR2 SYGVQD (reference sequence). This CDR3 has 15 amino acids. Here the CDR3 DNA reads TGCGCCAGCGGTGAGCTTGGGTTAAGTGCCGGGGAGCTGTTTTTT. Translated, it gives CASGELGLSAGELFF.

As concerns this clonotype: At one end the junction does not follow the germline gene, possibly because of a read error. This chain joins TRBV7-7 and TRBJ2-3, with 8 bases fitting TRBD2. Germline values: CDR1 SSHAT, CDR2 FNYEAQ (reference sequence). The CDR3 sequence is 16 residues long. CDR3 region: CASSLSLAGSTDTQYF. In nucleotides, the CDR3 is TGTGCTAGCAGCTTATCGCTAGCGGGTAGCACAGATACGCAGTATTTT. Drawing the rest from reference TRBV7-7 and TRBJ2-3, the complete variable domain is GAGVSQSPRYKVTKRGQDVTLRCDPISSHATLYWYQQALGQGPEFLTYFNYEAQPDKSGLPSDRFSAERPEGSISTLTIQRTEQRDSAMYRCASSLSLAGSTDTQYFGPGTRLTVL.

This clonotype has only a few counts. The genes are TRBV6-1 and TRBJ2-7, with 12 bases fitting TRBD1. In germline, CDR1 is MNHNS, CDR2 SASEGT. The CDR3 is 20 residues long. The V gene end was trimmed by 6 bases and the J gene end by 4 bases; junction bases not matched to a gene: 22. The CDR3 nucleotides are TGTGCCAGCAGCGACCTCGGTGGGACAGGGGGCGCAAAGATAGGGTACGAGCAGTACTTC. As protein: CASSDLGGTGGAKIGYEQYF.